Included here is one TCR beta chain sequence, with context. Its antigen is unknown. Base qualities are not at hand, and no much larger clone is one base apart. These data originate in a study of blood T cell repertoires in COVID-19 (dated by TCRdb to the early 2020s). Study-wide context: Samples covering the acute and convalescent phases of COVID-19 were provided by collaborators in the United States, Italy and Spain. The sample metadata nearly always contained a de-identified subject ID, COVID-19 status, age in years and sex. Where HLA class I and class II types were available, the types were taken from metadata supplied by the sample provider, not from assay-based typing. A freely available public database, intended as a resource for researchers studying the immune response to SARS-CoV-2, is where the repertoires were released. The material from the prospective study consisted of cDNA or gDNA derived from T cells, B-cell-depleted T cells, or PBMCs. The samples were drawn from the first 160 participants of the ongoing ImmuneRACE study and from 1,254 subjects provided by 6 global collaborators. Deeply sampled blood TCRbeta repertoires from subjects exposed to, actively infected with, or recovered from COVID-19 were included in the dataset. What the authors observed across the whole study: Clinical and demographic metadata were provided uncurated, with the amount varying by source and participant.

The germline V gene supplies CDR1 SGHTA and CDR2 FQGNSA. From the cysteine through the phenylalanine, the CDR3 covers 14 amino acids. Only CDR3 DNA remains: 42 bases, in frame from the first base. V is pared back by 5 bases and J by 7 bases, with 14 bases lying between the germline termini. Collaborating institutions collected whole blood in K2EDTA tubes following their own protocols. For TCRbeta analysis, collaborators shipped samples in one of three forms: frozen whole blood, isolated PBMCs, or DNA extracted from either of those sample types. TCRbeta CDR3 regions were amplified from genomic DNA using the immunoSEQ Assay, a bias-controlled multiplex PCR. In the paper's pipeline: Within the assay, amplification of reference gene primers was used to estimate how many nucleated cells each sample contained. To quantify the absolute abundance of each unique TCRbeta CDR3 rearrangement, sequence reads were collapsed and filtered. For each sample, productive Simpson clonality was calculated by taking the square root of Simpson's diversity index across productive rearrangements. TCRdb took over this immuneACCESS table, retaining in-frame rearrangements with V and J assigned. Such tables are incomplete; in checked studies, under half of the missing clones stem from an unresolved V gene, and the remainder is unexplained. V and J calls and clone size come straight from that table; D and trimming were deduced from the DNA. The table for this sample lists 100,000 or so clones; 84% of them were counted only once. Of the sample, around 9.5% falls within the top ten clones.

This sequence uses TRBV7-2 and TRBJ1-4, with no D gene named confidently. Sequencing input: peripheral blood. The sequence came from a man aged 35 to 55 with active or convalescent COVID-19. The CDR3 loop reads CASSLLGEGEKLFF. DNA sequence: TGTGCCAGCAGCCTCCTTGGGGAGGGTGAAAAACTGTTTTTT. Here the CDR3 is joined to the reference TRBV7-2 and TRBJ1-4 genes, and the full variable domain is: GAGVSQSPSNKVTEKGKDVELRCDPISGHTALYWYRQSLGQGLEFLIYFQGNSAPDKSGLPSDRFSAERTGGSVSTLTIQRTQQEDSAVYLCASSLLGEGEKLFFGSGTQLSVL.